A selection of T cell receptor beta chains follows, all from one sample in a study of blood T cell repertoires in COVID-19. Libraries were prepared by immunoSEQ multiplex PCR; TCRdb keeps only in-frame clonotypes and omits some of them. The table has around 170,000 clones, more than 70% seen once. What was sequenced was PBMCs or T cells enriched from blood (not recorded which). The receptors come from a woman under 40 who had recovered from COVID-19. Each CDR3 is given without its conserved first and last residue. Size is stated for part of the rows, as once, few or many counts, or as a class when the clone is expanded.

>-|TRBV10-2|TRBJ1-2
ASTRSRVSLEDYT
>-|TRBV27|TRBJ2-2
ASSSPTSGRSGELF
>-|TRBV29-1|TRBJ2-1
SVEYPGHRSSYNEQF
>-|TRBV6-1|TRBJ2-2
ASTFRVDTGELF
>-|TRBV27|TRBJ1-4
ASSHTGSNEKLF
>-|TRBV25-1|TRBJ2-7
ASSEFSGPSSEQY
>-|TRBV6-5|TRBJ2-7
ASLRGQGPYEQY
>few|TRBV18|TRBJ2-5
ASSSQTGTGRFLETQY
>-|TRBV5-5|TRBJ1-5
ASSYRDYQPQH
>-|TRBV27|TRBJ2-1
DKFSGRGVNEQF
>-|TRBV3-1/TRBV3-2|TRBJ2-1
ASSQDPGRNEQF
>-|TRBV15|TRBJ2-1
ATSGARQSSYNEQF
>-|TRBV5-6|TRBJ1-2
ASSTAANYGYT
>few|TRBV6-5|TRBJ1-2
ASSYREPSDGYT
>once|TRBV14|TRBJ2-3
ASSYGQGYRNTQY
>few|TRBV2|TRBJ2-5
ASSLLAEPAGTQY
>-|TRBV7-2|TRBJ1-2
ASSPSTGGWDYGYT
>many|TRBV6-4|TRBJ2-1
ASSDSAGGNNEQF
>-|TRBV24-1|TRBJ2-3
ATSVGTSSPITDTQY
>-|TRBV2|TRBJ1-4
ASSSTGNNNEKLF
>-|TRBV18|TRBJ2-1
ASSPPRKGADEQF
>once|TRBV5-5|TRBJ2-6
ASSLAGGSGANVLT
>once|TRBV30|TRBJ2-7
AWRKGQGTAHEQY
>-|TRBV19|TRBJ2-2
ASTLQGNTGELF
>-|TRBV2|TRBJ1-3
ASSPDRGTGNTIY
>-|TRBV20-1|TRBJ2-5
SASFAGGSGETQY
>-|TRBV6-5|TRBJ1-1
ASRPTTENTEAF
>-|TRBV13|TRBJ2-5
ASSLDREGEETQY
>-|TRBV28|TRBJ1-2
ASSRRRATIGGGYT
>-|TRBV21-1|TRBJ1-1
ASSKGPSTEAF
>-|TRBV24-1|TRBJ2-3
ATSALGGVRTDTQY
>-|TRBV7-9|TRBJ1-5
ASSLETHPRGIYQPQH
>-|TRBV19|TRBJ1-1
ASRYRGQGTEAF
>-|TRBV25-1|TRBJ2-2
ASSLRLDTGELF
>-|TRBV19|TRBJ2-4
ASSRTSVAKNIQY
>-|TRBV29-1|TRBJ2-5
SVQPRTSGRGVQETQY
>once|TRBV18|TRBJ1-4
ASSPEITGRKLF
>few|TRBV7-8|TRBJ2-1
ASSLAGLAGVEQF
>-|TRBV18|TRBJ1-1
ASSPGTEQIEAF
>-|TRBV19|TRBJ2-5
ASSGLAGESRRETQY
>-|TRBV9|TRBJ2-2
ASSVAGATRELF
>-|TRBV28|TRBJ1-2
ASSQSRDSYGYT
>once|TRBV7-9|TRBJ1-1
ASSPVMNTEAF